This entry describes one TCR beta chain. Profiled with immunoSEQ multiplex PCR; TCRdb holds only in-frame clones, not every one. This sample carries over 400,000 clones, 70% to 80% of them seen once, and the ten largest clones take about 11%. Caucasian adults residing in Nashville, Tennessee made up all the donors. This entry comes from a study of shared clonotypes between healthy human individuals. Germline loops: CDR1 WNHNN, CDR2 SYGVQD (reference sequence). The V and J ends lost 0 bases and 9 bases respectively, with 10 bases between them. The CDR3 has 13 residues. The TCR originated in a woman aged 40 to 50 in good health. Some clones in this sample may be carry-over from other donors' samples. The sample consisted of PBMCs. The rearrangement joins TRBV10-1 to TRBJ2-3; D remains unclear. For the CDR3, the DNA is TGCGCCAGCAGTGAGTCGGTAGCATCCACGCAGTATTTT. This codes for CASSESVASTQYF.